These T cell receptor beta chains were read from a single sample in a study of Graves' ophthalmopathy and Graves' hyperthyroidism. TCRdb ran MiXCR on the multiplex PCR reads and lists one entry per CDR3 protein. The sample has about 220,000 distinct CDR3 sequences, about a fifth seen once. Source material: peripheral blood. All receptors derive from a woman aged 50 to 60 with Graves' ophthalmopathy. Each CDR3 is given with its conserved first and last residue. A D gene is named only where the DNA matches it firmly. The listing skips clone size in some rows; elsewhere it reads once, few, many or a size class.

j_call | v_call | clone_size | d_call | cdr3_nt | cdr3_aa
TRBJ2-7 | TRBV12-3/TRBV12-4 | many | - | TGTGCCAGCAGACCAACTGACCCGTTGTCCAGCGAGCAGTACTTC | CASRPTDPLSSEQYF
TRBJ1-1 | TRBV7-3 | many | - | TGTGCCAGCAGCTCGCGTGGGGGGACTGAAGCTTTCTTT | CASSSRGGTEAFF
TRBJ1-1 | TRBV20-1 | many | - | TGCAGTGCCCTTCACCCAGGGGTTGACACTGAAGCTTTCTTT | CSALHPGVDTEAFF
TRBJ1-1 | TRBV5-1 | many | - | TGCGCCAGCAGCTTCGACCGGCACACTGAAGCTTTCTTT | CASSFDRHTEAFF
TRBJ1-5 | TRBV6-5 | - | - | TGTGCCAGCAGTTCGCAACAGGGAGGGGAACAGCCCCAGCATTTT | CASSSQQGGEQPQHF
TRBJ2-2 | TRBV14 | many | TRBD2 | TGTGCCAGCAGCCAACTTGGACTAGCGGGAAGCGGGGAGCTGTTTTTT | CASSQLGLAGSGELFF
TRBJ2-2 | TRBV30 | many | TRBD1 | TGTGCCTGGAGTGTAGGACCCTCGACAGGGGGAATTACCGGGGAGCTGTTTTTT | CAWSVGPSTGGITGELFF
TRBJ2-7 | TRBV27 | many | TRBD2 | TGTGCCAGCAGTCCCGGGACTAGCGGAGTGCCTTACGAGCAGTACTTC | CASSPGTSGVPYEQYF
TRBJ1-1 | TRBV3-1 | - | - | TGTGCCAGCAGCCAAGACGGGGGGAGGGCCACTGAAGCTTTCTTT | CASSQDGGRATEAFF
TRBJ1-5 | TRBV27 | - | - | TGTGCCAGCAGCCCCCAGGGGAGGTATAGCAATCAGCCCCAGCATTTT | CASSPQGRYSNQPQHF
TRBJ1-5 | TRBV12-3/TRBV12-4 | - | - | TGTGCCAGCACTACAGGGCCCAGGCAGCCCCAGCATTTT | CASTTGPRQPQHF
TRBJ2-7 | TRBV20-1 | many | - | TGCAGTGCTAGAGTTAAAGCGACCTACGAGCAGTACTTC | CSARVKATYEQYF
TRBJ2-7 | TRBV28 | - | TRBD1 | TGTGCCACATCGAACGACCGGGACAGGGTTCGATCCATTGCCGGCGAGCAGTACTTC | CATSNDRDRVRSIAGEQYF
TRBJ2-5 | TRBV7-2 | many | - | TGTGCCAGCAGCTTATCGCCAGCGATTGGGACCCAGTACTTC | CASSLSPAIGTQYF
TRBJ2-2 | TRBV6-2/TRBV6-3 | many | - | TGTGCCAGCAGCCGCTGGACTGGTTACACCGGGGAGCTGTTTTTT | CASSRWTGYTGELFF
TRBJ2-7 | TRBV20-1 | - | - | TGCAGTGCTATACCCTATAGCTCCGAGCAGTACTTC | CSAIPYSSEQYF
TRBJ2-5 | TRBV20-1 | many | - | TGCAGTGCTAGGAGAGGGATTCAGGAGACCCAGTACTTC | CSARRGIQETQYF
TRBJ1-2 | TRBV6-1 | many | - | TGTGCCAGCAGTAATGGGGTTGTCTATGGCTACACCTTC | CASSNGVVYGYTF
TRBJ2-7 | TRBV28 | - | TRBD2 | TGTGCCAGCAGTACACGGACTAGCGGGGCCTACGAGCAGTACTTC | CASSTRTSGAYEQYF
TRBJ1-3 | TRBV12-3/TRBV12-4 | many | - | TGTGCCAGCAGTTTTCTTGGAGACACCATATATTTT | CASSFLGDTIYF
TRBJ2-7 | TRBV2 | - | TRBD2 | TGTGCCAGCAGTGAGGGGACTAGCGGGATGAGGGAGCAGTACTTC | CASSEGTSGMREQYF
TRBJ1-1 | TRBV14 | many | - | TGTGCCAGCAGCCAACGGCAGGAGAACACTGAAGCTTTCTTT | CASSQRQENTEAFF
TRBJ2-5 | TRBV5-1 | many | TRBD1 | TGCGCCAGCAGCCCTGAGACAGGGAACAGGAAGACCCAGTACTTC | CASSPETGNRKTQYF
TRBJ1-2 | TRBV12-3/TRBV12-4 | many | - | TGTGCCAGCAGTTTAGGGGGGTCGAGCTATGGCTACACCTTC | CASSLGGSSYGYTF
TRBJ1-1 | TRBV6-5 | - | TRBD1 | TGTGCCAGCAGTTCGGGACAGGGAATCCCTGAAGCTTTCTTT | CASSSGQGIPEAFF
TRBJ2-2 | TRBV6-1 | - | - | TGTGCCAGCAGTGAAAAGAGTCCAGGGTGGGACGGGGAGCTGTTTTTT | CASSEKSPGWDGELFF
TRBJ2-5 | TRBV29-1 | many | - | TGCAGCTCCTCAGGGGCGATGCGGGGGACCCAGTACTTC | CSSSGAMRGTQYF
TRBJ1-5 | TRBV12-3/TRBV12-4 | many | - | TGTGCCAGCAGTTTAGCGGTGGCTCAGCCCCAGCATTTT | CASSLAVAQPQHF
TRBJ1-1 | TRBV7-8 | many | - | TGTGCCAGCAGCTTATTTAGGGTGACTGAAGCTTTCTTT | CASSLFRVTEAFF
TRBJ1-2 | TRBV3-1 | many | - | TGTGCCAGCAGCCAACCCCAGGGTGGCTACACCTTC | CASSQPQGGYTF
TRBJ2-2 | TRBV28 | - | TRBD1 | TGTGCCAGCAGTTTGGAACAGGGGACCACCGGGGAGCTGTTTTTT | CASSLEQGTTGELFF
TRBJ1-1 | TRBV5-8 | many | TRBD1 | TGTGCCAGCAGGCTTCAGGACAGGGGTACTGAAGCTTTCTTT | CASRLQDRGTEAFF
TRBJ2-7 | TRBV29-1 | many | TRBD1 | TGCAGCGCCCAGGGGGCCTCGGACGAGCAGTACTTC | CSAQGASDEQYF
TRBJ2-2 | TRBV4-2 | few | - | TGTGCCAGCGGACTCCCGAACACCGGGGAGCTGTTTTTT | CASGLPNTGELFF
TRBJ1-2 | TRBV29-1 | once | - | TGCAGCGTGGAAGGAGGCTACACCTTC | CSVEGGYTF
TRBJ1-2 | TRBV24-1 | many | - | TGTGCCACCAGTGACCAGAGGGGCTACACCTTC | CATSDQRGYTF
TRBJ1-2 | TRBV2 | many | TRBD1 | TGTGCCAGCACCTTGACAGGGCCGTCCCATTCTTTCGGCTACACCTTC | CASTLTGPSHSFGYTF
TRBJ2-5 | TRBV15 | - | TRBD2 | TGTGCCACCAGCAGAGAGTTAGCGGGAGTGTCCGAGACCCAGTACTTC | CATSRELAGVSETQYF
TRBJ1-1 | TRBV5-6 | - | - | TGTGCCAGCAGCTTGGGATTGGAAGCTTTCTTT | CASSLGLEAFF
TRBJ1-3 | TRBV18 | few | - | TGTGCCAGCTCGCCGGGCCGAACGAACGGAAACACCATATATTTT | CASSPGRTNGNTIYF
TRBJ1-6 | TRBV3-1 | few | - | TGTGCCAGCAGCCAAGGGGCCAGTTCACCCCTCCACTTT | CASSQGASSPLHF
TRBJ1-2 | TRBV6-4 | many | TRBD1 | TGTGCCAGCAGCCCCCCAACAAGACAGGGACCTAACTATGGCTACACCTTC | CASSPPTRQGPNYGYTF
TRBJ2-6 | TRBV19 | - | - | TGTGCCAGTACTCCGGGTGGTGGGGCCAACGTCCTGACTTTC | CASTPGGGANVLTF
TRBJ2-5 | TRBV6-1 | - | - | TGTGCCAGCAGTGAAGGGGGGGAGTCCGGGGAGACCCAGTACTTC | CASSEGGESGETQYF
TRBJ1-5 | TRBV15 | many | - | TGTGCCACCAGCAGAGATAGTTCGGATAGCAATCAGCCCCAGCATTTT | CATSRDSSDSNQPQHF
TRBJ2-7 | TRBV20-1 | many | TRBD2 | TGCAGTGCTAGAACTAGCGGGAGGCCCGGCGAGCAGTACTTC | CSARTSGRPGEQYF
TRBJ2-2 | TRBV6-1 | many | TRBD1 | TGTGCCAGCAGACGCACCCAGGGGGCCGGGGAGCTGTTTTTT | CASRRTQGAGELFF